Described below is a single T cell receptor beta chain sequence and its context. Its antigen is unidentified. This sample was included in a study of cytomegalovirus exposure and HLA in healthy donors. General observations from the study: Most subjects had HLA-A and HLA-B alleles reportedly predicted accurately by TCR beta sequences.

It was with 60 Vbeta and 13 Jbeta primers that the PCR ran. Some clones are missing from TCRdb's copy, which holds only in-frame ones; the method was immunoSEQ multiplex PCR. This table has around 110,000 clones, approximately 71% appearing once. Trimming left V 6 bases short and J 9 bases short, with 11 bases between. Germline V gene data show CDR1 as ENHRY and CDR2 as SYGVKD. The CDR3 sequence is 12 residues long. The V call is TRBV10-3, the J call TRBJ2-2; D possibly corresponds to TRBD1 (6 bases). This TCR came from a man between 35 and 55 years old in good health and CMV-seronegative. Sequencing was carried out using PBMCs. The CDR3 bases are TGTGCCATCAGCGTACAGGGACGGGAGCTGTTTTTT. It specifies CAISVQGRELFF.